One sample yielded the 26 T cell receptor beta chains listed below, sequenced in a study of cytomegalovirus exposure and HLA in healthy donors. Profiled with immunoSEQ multiplex PCR; TCRdb holds only in-frame clones, not every one. In the table there are roughly 230,000 clones, about 90% of which are singletons. Sequenced material: PBMCs. These receptors all stem from a woman aged 25 to 39 in good health and CMV-seronegative.

The V call is TRBV6-4, the J call TRBJ2-3; unclear D gene. Germline values: CDR1 MRHNA, CDR2 SNTAGT. V lost 0 bases, J lost 0 bases, and 7 bases lay in between. The CDR3 is made up of 15 amino acids. CDR3 region: CASSDSETSTDTQYF. In DNA, the CDR3 is TGTGCCAGCAGTGACTCGGAGACAAGCACAGATACGCAGTATTTT.

J is TRBJ1-5 and V is TRBV28; D is unclear. Looked up from germline, CDR1 is MDHEN and CDR2 is SYDVKM. V was trimmed by 4 bases and J by 6 bases, leaving 7 bases between them. The CDR3 covers 12 residues. This CDR3 reads CASSYMGQPQHF. CDR3 nucleotide sequence: TGTGCCAGCAGTTACATGGGTCAGCCCCAGCATTTT.

V gene TRBV19 combines with J gene TRBJ1-5; D remains ambiguous. The length of the CDR3 is 13 residues. The germline V and J ends were trimmed by 5 bases and 4 bases, with 9 bases remaining between them. Germline V gene lookup returns CDR1 LNHDA and CDR2 SQIVND (reference sequence). The CDR3 coding sequence is TGTGCCAGTAGTGTGCCCTCTAATCAGCCCCAGCATTTT. This translates into CASSVPSNQPQHF.

The V gene is TRBV7-6, the J gene TRBJ2-2; D ambiguous. The germline gives CDR1 SGHVS, CDR2 FNYEAQ. This CDR3 comprises 14 residues. Trimming cost V 4 bases and J 4 bases, with 10 bases left between them. CDR3 DNA sequence: TGTGCCAGCAGCTACCTAAGCAGCACCGGGGAGCTGTTTTTT. Its translation: CASSYLSSTGELFF. The full variable domain, in which reference TRBV7-6 and TRBJ2-2 provide the parts outside the CDR3, is GAGVSQSPRYKVTKRGQDVALRCDPISGHVSLYWYRQALGQGPEFLTYFNYEAQQDKSGLPNDRFSAERPEGSISTLTIQRTEQRDSAMYRCASSYLSSTGELFFGEGSRLTVL.

The chain is built from TRBV28 and TRBJ1-3; 10 nucleotides line up with TRBD1. V dropped 4 bases and J dropped 7; count of bases not matched to a gene: 7. This CDR3 region has 15 residues. Germline V gives CDR1 MDHEN, CDR2 SYDVKM. CDR3 coding DNA: TGTGCCAGCAGTTACCGGGACAGGGGTTGGAACACCATATATTTT. Translating it yields CASSYRDRGWNTIYF.

This clone was recorded a few times. The chain combines TRBV28 with TRBJ2-7; D unresolved. This CDR3 region has 11 residues. The V and J ends lost 4 bases and 6 bases respectively, with 7 bases between them. Germline CDR1 and CDR2: MDHEN and SYDVKM. The CDR3 coding sequence is TGTGCCAGCAGTTACACCGTCGAGCAGTACTTC. Residues: CASSYTVEQYF.

This sequence joins TRBV6-1 and TRBJ2-1, with D possibly matching TRBD2 (5 bases). The V gene's germline CDR1 is MNHNS and CDR2 SASEGT. Trimming took off 6 bases at V and 8 bases at J, with 20 bases between the two ends. This CDR3 is built from 15 residues. The CDR3 nucleotides read TGTGCCAGCAGACCACGATCAGGCGGGTTCTATGAGCAGTTCTTC. Translating it yields CASRPRSGGFYEQFF.

This clone appeared a few times. J is TRBJ2-7 and V is TRBV7-6; TRBD2 aligns across 7 bases. The CDR3 is 13 residues long. In germline, CDR1 is SGHVS, CDR2 FNYEAQ. J lost 0 bases, V lost 10 bases, and 6 bases had no gene match. The CDR3 here is CATASGHSYEQYF. The CDR3 DNA reads as TGTGCCACCGCTAGCGGACACTCCTACGAGCAGTACTTC.

This chain connects TRBV27 to TRBJ2-1, with D possibly TRBD2 on 6 matching bases. Germline V gene sequence: CDR1 MNHEY, CDR2 SMNVEV (reference sequence). V gave up 0 bases and J gave up 0 bases, with 9 bases separating them. This CDR3 contains 16 residues. The CDR3 is CASSLSGTPSYNEQFF. The CDR3 DNA reads as TGTGCCAGCAGTTTATCGGGGACTCCCTCCTACAATGAGCAGTTCTTC.

The gene calls are TRBV4-3 and TRBJ1-3; weak D call: TRBD1 (5 bases). There are 14 residues in the CDR3. Trimming left V 4 bases short and J 2 bases short, with 9 bases between. Per germline, CDR1 LGHNA and CDR2 YSLEER. The CDR3 loop reads CASSPTVTGNTIYF. The CDR3 nucleotides are TGCGCCAGCAGCCCGACAGTAACTGGAAACACCATATATTTT.

This clone was recorded only once. The V gene is TRBV5-6, the J gene TRBJ2-4; D gene ambiguous. Germline CDR1 is SGHDT and CDR2 is YYEEEE. Trimming cost V 4 bases and J 0 bases, with 8 bases left between them. There are 14 residues in the CDR3. CDR3 DNA: TGTGCCAGCAGCCATAACCTAGCCAAAAACATTCAGTACTTC. It specifies CASSHNLAKNIQYF.

The V and J genes are TRBV9 and TRBJ1-2, with unresolved D. The CDR3 contains 14 residues. Germline V gene sequence: CDR1 SGDLS, CDR2 YYNGEE. Trimming removed 3 bases from V and 2 bases from J, with 11 bases in between. The CDR3 DNA is TGTGCCAGCAGCGCTCCTCCGGCGAACTATGGCTACACCTTC. Translation gives CASSAPPANYGYTF.

V gene TRBV5-1 combines with J gene TRBJ2-2, with a weak D call TRBD1 (6 bases). V lost 2 bases, J lost 6 bases, and 17 bases lay in between. Germline CDR1 reads SGHRS; CDR2 reads YFSETQ. The CDR3 loop spans 16 amino acids. Written as DNA, the CDR3 is TGCGCCAGCAGCTTTAGTACAGGACAGAATTCCGGGGAGCTGTTTTTT. It is translated as CASSFSTGQNSGELFF.

The chain joins TRBV28 to TRBJ2-7; 9 positions agree with TRBD1. The CDR3 contains 16 residues. Germline lookup yields CDR1 MDHEN and CDR2 SYDVKM. Unmatched junction bases numbered 14, after V lost 8 bases and J lost 3 bases. Written as DNA, the CDR3 is TGTGCCAGCCACCAACCTTCTGGACAGGGGTTCTACGAGCAGTACTTC. Protein sequence: CASHQPSGQGFYEQYF.

This chain links TRBV19 with TRBJ2-7; TRBD1 matches at 10 bases. From germline, CDR1 is LNHDA and CDR2 SQIVND (reference sequence). V was clipped by 3 bases and J by 5 bases; unmatched bases: 1. CDR3 length: 13 residues. CDR3 loop: CASSMGTGDEQYF. CDR3 in DNA: TGTGCCAGTAGTATGGGGACAGGGGACGAGCAGTACTTC.

The rearrangement joins TRBV23-1 to TRBJ2-7; TRBD1 matches 9 bases. TRBV23-1 is treated as an ORF (open reading frame) with a function not yet certain. The CDR3 has 17 amino acids. V dropped 2 bases and J dropped 2; count of bases not matched to a gene: 10. The CDR3 sequence is CASSQTQQGATPYEQYF. The DNA of the CDR3 is TGCGCCAGCAGTCAAACCCAACAGGGGGCCACCCCCTACGAGCAGTACTTC.

V is TRBV4-1 and J is TRBJ2-7; perhaps TRBD1 as D (6 bases). Germline CDR1 and CDR2: MGHRA and YSYEKL. Trimming stripped 6 bases from V and 2 bases from J, with 17 bases between. The CDR3 is made up of 15 amino acids. The CDR3 here is CASSLTSGATYEQYF. The CDR3 nucleotides are TGCGCCAGCAGTCTTACATCAGGGGCAACCTACGAGCAGTACTTC.

The V gene is TRBV5-6, the J gene TRBJ2-2; no clear D. V shed 0 bases and J shed 6 bases, with 12 bases lying between them. CDR3 size: 15 residues. Looked up from germline, CDR1 is SGHDT and CDR2 is YYEEEE. CDR3 sequence reads: CASSLGPLGSGELFF. CDR3 coding DNA: TGTGCCAGCAGCTTGGGACCCCTTGGGTCCGGGGAGCTGTTTTTT.

About this clone itself: Within the sample, other DNA sequences also encode this same CDR3. The chain uses TRBV6-5 and TRBJ1-5; 7 bases align to TRBD1. The CDR3 runs 13 residues. V shed 5 bases and J 4 bases; nucleotides not matched to a gene: 2. Looked up from germline, CDR1 is MNHEY and CDR2 is SVGAGI. DNA for the CDR3: TGTGCCAGCAGTAGACAGGGTAATCAGCCCCAGCATTTT. Translated: CASSRQGNQPQHF.

The rearrangement uses TRBV7-9 and TRBJ2-4; 11 nucleotides agree with TRBD1. The CDR3 extends over 13 amino acids. CDR1 and CDR2 from the germline V gene are SEHNR and FQNEAQ (reference sequence). The V segment lost 5 bases and the J segment 11 bases; nucleotides outside the gene matches: 5. CDR3 amino acids: CASSPRDRGVQYF. The DNA of the CDR3 is TGTGCCAGCAGCCCCCGGGACAGGGGGGTTCAGTACTTC.

V is TRBV19 and J is TRBJ2-7; D tentatively fits TRBD1 or TRBD2 (5 bases each). Germline lookup yields CDR1 LNHDA and CDR2 SQIVND (reference sequence). The CDR3 contains 19 residues. The ends were cut back, 11 bases at V and 0 bases at J, with 32 bases in the middle. The CDR3 nucleotides read TGTGCCCCTGCGGAGGATACTGCGGTAATAGGGGAAAGCTCCTACGAGCAGTACTTC. This encodes CAPAEDTAVIGESSYEQYF.

V is TRBV6-5 and J is TRBJ1-1, with unresolved D. CDR3 length: 14 residues. V was shortened by 9 bases and J by 4 bases, with 18 bases between the two germline ends. CDR1 is MNHEY and CDR2 is SVGAGI in the germline V gene. The CDR3 reads CASSSSGEGTEAFF. CDR3 DNA: TGTGCCAGTTCAAGCTCCGGGGAGGGCACTGAAGCTTTCTTT.

CDR3 coding DNA: TGTGCCAGCAGTTTCTTAGACATTAGCAATCAGCCCCAGCATTTT. This translates into CASSFLDISNQPQHF. The V gene is TRBV28, the J gene TRBJ1-5; D unresolved. V dropped 3 bases and J dropped 0 bases, with 9 bases sitting between them. Germline assignment: CDR1 MDHEN and CDR2 SYDVKM. The CDR3 contains 15 residues.

The rearrangement joins TRBV28 to TRBJ1-5; D may be TRBD1 (6 bases). CDR3 length equals 15 residues. In germline, CDR1 is MDHEN, CDR2 SYDVKM. V was shortened by 6 bases and J by 2 bases, with 14 bases between the two germline ends. The CDR3 DNA is TGTGCCAGCAGATTCCGGGACATCGGCAATCAGCCCCAGCATTTT. Protein: CASRFRDIGNQPQHF.

This chain connects TRBV28 to TRBJ2-7; 7 nucleotides match TRBD1. The V gene end was trimmed by 4 bases and the J gene end by 5 bases; junction bases not matched to a gene: 5. CDR3 length: 13 amino acids. The germline V gene has CDR1 MDHEN and CDR2 SYDVKM. CDR3 region: CASSSSGQDEQYF. The CDR3 region has the DNA TGTGCCAGCAGTTCCAGCGGACAGGACGAGCAGTACTTC.

The chain recombines TRBV6-5 with TRBJ2-7; 8 bases are shared with TRBD2. Germline values: CDR1 MNHEY, CDR2 SVGAGI. The CDR3 has 15 amino acids. The V segment lost 4 bases and the J segment 2 bases; nucleotides outside the gene matches: 7. CDR3 bases: TGTGCCAGCAGTTTACGTCGGGAGGGCCCCTACGAGCAGTACTTC. Translated: CASSLRREGPYEQYF.